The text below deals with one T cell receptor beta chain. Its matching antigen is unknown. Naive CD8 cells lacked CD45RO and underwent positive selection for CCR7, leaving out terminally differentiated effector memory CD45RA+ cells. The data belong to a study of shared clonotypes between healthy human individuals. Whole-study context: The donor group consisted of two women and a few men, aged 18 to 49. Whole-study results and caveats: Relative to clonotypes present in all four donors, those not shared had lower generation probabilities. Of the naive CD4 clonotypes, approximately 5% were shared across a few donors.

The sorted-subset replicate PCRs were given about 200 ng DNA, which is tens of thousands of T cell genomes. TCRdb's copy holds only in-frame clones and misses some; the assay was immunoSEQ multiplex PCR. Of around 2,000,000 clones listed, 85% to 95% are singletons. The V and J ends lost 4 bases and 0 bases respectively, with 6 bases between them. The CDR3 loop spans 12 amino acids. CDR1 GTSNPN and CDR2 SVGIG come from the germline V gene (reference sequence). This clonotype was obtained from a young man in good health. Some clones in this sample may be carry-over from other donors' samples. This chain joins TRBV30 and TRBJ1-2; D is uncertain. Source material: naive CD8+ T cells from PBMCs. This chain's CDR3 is CAWTQTNYGYTF. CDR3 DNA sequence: TGTGCCTGGACCCAGACTAACTATGGCTACACCTTC. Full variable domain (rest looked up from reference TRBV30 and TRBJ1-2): SQTIHQWPATLVQPVGSPLSLECTVEGTSNPNLYWYRQAAGRGLQLLFYSVGIGQISSEVPQNLSASRPQDRQFILSSKKLLLSDSGFYLCAWTQTNYGYTFGSGTRLTVV.